This entry features one TCR beta chain sequence. This CDR3 has 17 amino acids. Germline V gene sequence: CDR1 SGHRS, CDR2 YFSETQ. The trim removed 0 bases at V and 2 bases at J, leaving 10 bases unmatched. This specimen belongs to a study of blood T cell repertoires in COVID-19. For the study at large: From T cells, B-cell-depleted T cells, or PBMCs came the material, which was cDNA or gDNA.

Original analysis: How many nucleated cells were present was estimated from reference gene primer amplification. Using immunoSEQ multiplex PCR, the repertoire was profiled, and TCRdb retains in-frame clones only, with some absent. The V and J calls and the clone size are those of that table, but D and trimming were determined from the DNA. The sample shows some 64,000 clones, approximately 88% of them seen only once. Sequenced input: peripheral blood. This TCR was recovered from a man aged 55 to 70 with COVID-19, enrolled during active disease. J is TRBJ2-5 and V is TRBV5-1, with 7 bases that match TRBD1. The CDR3 coding sequence is TGCGCCAGCAGCTTGGGTGGGCCAGGGGGAGAACAAGAGACCCAGTACTTC. Translated, it gives CASSLGGPGGEQETQYF.